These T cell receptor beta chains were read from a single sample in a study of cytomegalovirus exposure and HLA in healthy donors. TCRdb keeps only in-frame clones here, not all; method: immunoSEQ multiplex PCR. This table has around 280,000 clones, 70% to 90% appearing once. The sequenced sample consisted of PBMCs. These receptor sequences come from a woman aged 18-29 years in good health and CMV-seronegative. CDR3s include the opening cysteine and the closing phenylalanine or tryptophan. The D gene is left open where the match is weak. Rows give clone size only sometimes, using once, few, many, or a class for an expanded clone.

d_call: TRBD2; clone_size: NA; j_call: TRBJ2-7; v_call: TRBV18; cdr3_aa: CASSPRAGGQNEQYF; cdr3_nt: TGTGCCAGCTCACCTCGAGCGGGGGGCCAGAACGAGCAGTACTTC
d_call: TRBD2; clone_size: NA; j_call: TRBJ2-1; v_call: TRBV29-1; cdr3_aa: CSVIKPGTSVDNEQFF; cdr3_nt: TGCAGCGTTATCAAACCCGGGACTAGCGTCGACAATGAGCAGTTCTTC
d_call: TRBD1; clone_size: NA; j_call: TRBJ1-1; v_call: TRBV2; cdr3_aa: CASTSGGQGADENTEAFF; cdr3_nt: TGTGCCAGCACGTCGGGGGGACAGGGGGCAGATGAGAACACTGAAGCTTTCTTT
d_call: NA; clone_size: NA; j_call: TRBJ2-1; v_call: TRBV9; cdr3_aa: CASSVGGGDSYNEQFF; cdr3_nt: TGTGCCAGCAGCGTAGGAGGCGGGGACTCCTACAATGAGCAGTTCTTC
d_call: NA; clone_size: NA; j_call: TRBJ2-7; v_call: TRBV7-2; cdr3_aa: CASSSFRGYEQYF; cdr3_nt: TGTGCCAGCAGCTCCTTTCGAGGCTACGAGCAGTACTTC
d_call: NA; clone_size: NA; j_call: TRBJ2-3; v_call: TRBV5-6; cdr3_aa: CASTRVGGGTDTQYF; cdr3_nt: TGTGCCAGCACCCGGGTGGGAGGCGGCACAGATACGCAGTATTTT
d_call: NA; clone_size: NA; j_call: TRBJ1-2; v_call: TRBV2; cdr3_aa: CASSDFKTGGYTF; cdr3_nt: TGTGCCAGCAGTGACTTTAAAACGGGGGGCTACACCTTC
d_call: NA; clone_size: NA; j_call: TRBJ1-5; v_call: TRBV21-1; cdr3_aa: CASSSQPLRGIKGQPQHF; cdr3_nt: TGTGCCAGCAGCAGCCAACCACTCAGGGGGATTAAAGGTCAGCCCCAGCATTTT
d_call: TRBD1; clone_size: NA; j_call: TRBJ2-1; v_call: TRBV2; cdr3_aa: CASFYFPGQLNNEQFF; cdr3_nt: TGTGCCAGCTTCTACTTTCCGGGACAGCTAAACAATGAGCAGTTCTTC
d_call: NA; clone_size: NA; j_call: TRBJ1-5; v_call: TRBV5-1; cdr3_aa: CASSLDRAGQPQHF; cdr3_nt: TGCGCCAGCAGCTTGGACAGGGCCGGACAGCCCCAGCATTTT
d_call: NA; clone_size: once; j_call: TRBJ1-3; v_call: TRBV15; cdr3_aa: CATSRRVSGNTIYF; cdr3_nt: TGTGCCACCAGCAGACGAGTGTCTGGAAACACCATATATTTT
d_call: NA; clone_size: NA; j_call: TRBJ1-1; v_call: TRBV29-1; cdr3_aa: CSVRQKNTEAFF; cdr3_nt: TGCAGCGTCCGACAGAAGAACACTGAAGCTTTCTTT
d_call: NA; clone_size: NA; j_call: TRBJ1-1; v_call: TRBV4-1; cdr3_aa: CASSQAGRGAEAFF; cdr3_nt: TGCGCCAGCAGCCAAGCAGGCAGGGGAGCTGAAGCTTTCTTT
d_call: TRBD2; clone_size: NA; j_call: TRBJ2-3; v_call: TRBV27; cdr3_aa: CASSLRWDGGGDTQYF; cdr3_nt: TGTGCCAGCAGCCTACGGTGGGACGGGGGGGGAGATACGCAGTATTTT